This note documents a single T cell receptor (beta chain) sequence. Its antigen is still unknown. This record belongs to a study of persistence of HIV-infected CD4 T cells. Study conclusions and caveats: Compared with CD3/CD28-stimulated cells, CMV- and Gag-responding cells showed lower TCRbeta richness.

Trimming removed 5 bases at V and 4 bases at J, with 8 bases between. Germline values: CDR1 SNHLY, CDR2 FYNNEI. This CDR3 is built from 12 residues. The immunoSEQ assay was version 4, run in survey mode. Sequenced by immunoSEQ multiplex PCR; TCRdb stores in-frame clones only, minus some. This sample has approximately 25,000 clones, with about 74% found just once. The stimulus was an HIV-1 Gag 15-mer peptide pool, about 1 ug/peptide/mL. Sorting of responding CD4+ T cells relied on upregulated CD40 ligand together with CD69. The TCR was taken from an adult man with HIV who was CMV-seropositive. The V call is TRBV2, the J call TRBJ2-5, with TRBD1 as a possible D gene (6 bases). Material: CD4+ T cells sorted from PBMCs after roughly 18-hour stimulation, obtained from a patient who received antiretroviral therapy. This CDR3 reads CASSLQGETQYF. CDR3 DNA: TGTGCCAGCAGTTTACAGGGAGAGACCCAGTACTTC.